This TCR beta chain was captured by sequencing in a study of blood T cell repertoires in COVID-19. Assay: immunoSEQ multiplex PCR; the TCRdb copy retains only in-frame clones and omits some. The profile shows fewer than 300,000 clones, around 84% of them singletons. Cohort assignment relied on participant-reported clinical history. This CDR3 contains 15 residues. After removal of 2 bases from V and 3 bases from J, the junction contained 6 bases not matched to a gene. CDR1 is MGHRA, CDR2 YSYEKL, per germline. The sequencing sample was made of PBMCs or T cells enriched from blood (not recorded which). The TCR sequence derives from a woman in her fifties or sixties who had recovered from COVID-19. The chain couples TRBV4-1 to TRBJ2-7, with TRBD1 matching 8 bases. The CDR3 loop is CASSQNSGTGYEQYF. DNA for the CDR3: TGCGCCAGCAGCCAAAATTCCGGGACAGGCTACGAGCAGTACTTC.